Following are 26 T cell receptor beta chains from one sample sequenced in a study of blood T cells in healthy people across ages (dated by TCRdb to 2013 to 2016). Library generation was performed with 5' RACE. TCRdb lists the instrument as Illumina HiSeq 2500. A second roughly 7 to 12 cycle PCR used a sample-barcoded 5' primer and a J-beta primer mix. In-frame beta chains were kept once TCRdb had trimmed the public reads at Q25 with fastp and called clones with MiXCR. Under each unique CDR3 protein, matching rows form one entry showing the most common genes and DNA. A total of 910,000 or so distinct CDR3 sequences appear in this sample, roughly 51% of them only once. The top ten hold about a fifth of the sample. Material: blood. The receptors shown here come from a woman aged 55 to 70 in good health.

This clonotype was seen more than once but under ten times. The chain employs TRBV5-1 and TRBJ1-6; no firm D call. Deletions cut 0 bases from V and 9 bases from J, with 10 bases between. The CDR3 sequence is 14 residues long. Germline V gives CDR1 SGHRS, CDR2 YFSETQ. The CDR3, as DNA: TGCGCCAGCAGCTTGGATCTAGTGGGTTCACCCCTCCACTTT. The encoded protein is CASSLDLVGSPLHF.

This sequence joins TRBV6-1 and TRBJ2-1; D remains ambiguous. Per germline, CDR1 MNHNS and CDR2 SASEGT. The CDR3 sequence is 13 residues long. V lost 1 base and J 4 bases, leaving 5 bases between the germline ends. CDR3 nucleotides: TGTGCCAGCAGTGAAGGGTGGTACAATGAGCAGTTCTTC. Its translation: CASSEGWYNEQFF.

This clonotype was detected many times. J is TRBJ1-2 and V is TRBV20-1; possible D gene TRBD1, 6 bases. Trimming took off 3 bases at V and 4 bases at J, with 15 bases between the two ends. Looked up from germline, CDR1 is DFQATT and CDR2 is SNEGSKA (reference sequence). The CDR3 covers 14 residues. The CDR3 bases are TGCAGTGCTAGTCTCGGGGGGCCGGGCTATGGCTACACCTTC. It translates to CSASLGGPGYGYTF.

The chain has TRBV20-1 and TRBJ2-1; D is unclear. Germline-derived CDR1 and CDR2 are DFQATT and SNEGSKA (reference sequence). Trimming took 3 bases from V and 4 from J, leaving 7 bases between them. CDR3 length: 12 residues. In nucleotides, the CDR3 is TGCAGTGCTAGCTATAGATACAATGAGCAGTTCTTC. Its protein is CSASYRYNEQFF.

The genes are TRBV11-2 and TRBJ2-1; 11 nucleotides agree with TRBD2. CDR1 and CDR2 from the germline V gene are SGHAT and FQNNGV. V gave up 5 bases and J gave up 5 bases; unmatched junction bases: 5. The CDR3 is 15 residues long. CDR3 DNA sequence: TGTGCCAGCAGCGTAGTGACTAGCGGGGACAATGAGCAGTTCTTC. It codes for CASSVVTSGDNEQFF.

The V call is TRBV5-1, the J call TRBJ1-2, with a weak D call TRBD1 (5 bases). V gave up 4 bases and J gave up 6 bases, with 19 bases separating them. The CDR3 runs to 15 residues. Germline CDR1 reads SGHRS; CDR2 reads YFSETQ. CDR3: CASSRQGSGNHGYTF. The CDR3 DNA reads as TGCGCCAGCAGCAGGCAGGGTTCCGGGAACCATGGCTACACCTTC.

This clonotype was detected ten times or more. This chain connects TRBV7-2 to TRBJ2-5; D remains ambiguous. Between the trimmed V and J ends, which lost 3 bases and 2 bases, there was a span of 10 bases. Per the germline V gene, CDR1 is SGHTA and CDR2 is FQGNSA. The CDR3 is 14 residues long. The CDR3 DNA reads as TGTGCCAGCAGCTTGGGCTGGCGGCAAGAGACCCAGTACTTC. This encodes CASSLGWRQETQYF. Drawing the rest from reference TRBV7-2 and TRBJ2-5, the complete variable domain is GAGVSQSPSNKVTEKGKDVELRCDPISGHTALYWYRQSLGQGLEFLIYFQGNSAPDKSGLPSDRFSAERTGGSVSTLTIQRTQQEDSAVYLCASSLGWRQETQYFGPGTRLLVL.

The chain couples TRBV28 to TRBJ2-7; tentative D call: TRBD1 (6 bases). The DNA matches TRBJ2-5 better at its end, which makes the J call doubtful. Germline V lookup: CDR1 MDHEN, CDR2 SYDVKM. This CDR3 is built from 13 residues. The CDR3 here is CASRPTGIGTQYF. Written as DNA, the CDR3 is TGTGCCAGCAGACCCACAGGGATAGGGACCCAGTACTTC.

V gene TRBV4-1 combines with J gene TRBJ1-2; D may be TRBD1 (6 bases). CDR3 size: 17 residues. V lost 0 bases, J lost 3 bases, and 17 bases lay in between. Germline-derived CDR1 and CDR2 are MGHRA and YSYEKL. This chain's CDR3 is CASSQENEWGPHYGYTF. The CDR3 DNA reads TGCGCCAGCAGCCAAGAGAATGAGTGGGGGCCCCACTATGGCTACACCTTC.

The genes are TRBV15 and TRBJ1-1, with D hard to call. Germline V CDR1 and CDR2: LNHNV, YYDKDF (reference sequence). Trimming cost V 3 bases and J 0 bases, with 5 bases left between them. CDR3 length: 13 amino acids. CDR3 protein: CATSRIVNTEAFF. As DNA, the CDR3 is TGTGCCACCAGCAGGATAGTGAACACTGAAGCTTTCTTT.

The genes are TRBV7-3 and TRBJ1-1, with D tentatively TRBD1 (5 bases). The CDR3 totals 14 residues. Trimming removed 8 bases at V and 4 bases at J, with 17 bases between. The V gene's germline CDR1 is SGHTA and CDR2 FQGTGA. The DNA of the CDR3 is TGTGCCAGCGGCTCCAAGGCAGGGATCACTGAAGCTTTCTTT. Its protein is CASGSKAGITEAFF.

Regarding this clonotype: One end of the junction fails to match germline, which may point to a read error. The V call is TRBV20-1, the J call TRBJ1-5; a weak D match, TRBD1 (5 bases). This CDR3 is 15 amino acids long. Germline V gene sequence: CDR1 DFQATT, CDR2 SNEGSKA (reference sequence). The DNA of the CDR3 is TGCAGTGCTAGAGTCGGGGGGGTTGGCAACCAGCCCCAGCATTTT. Protein product: CSARVGGVGNQPQHF.

This clonotype was found a few times. This chain joins TRBV28 and TRBJ1-2; no definite D call. There are 14 residues in the CDR3. Germline V gene data show CDR1 as MDHEN and CDR2 as SYDVKM. The V and J ends lost 7 bases and 5 bases respectively, with 17 bases between them. CDR3 nucleotides: TGTGCCAGCATCCAACCACGGGAGCGATATGGCTACACCTTC. This encodes CASIQPRERYGYTF.

The chain is built from TRBV18 and TRBJ1-5; D might be TRBD1 (6 bases). Trimming took 3 bases from V and 4 from J, leaving 16 bases between them. CDR3 length equals 16 residues. Germline CDR1 and CDR2: KGHSH and LQKENI. CDR3: CASSPSGGGRNQPQHF. CDR3 bases: TGTGCCAGCTCACCCTCGGGAGGGGGAAGGAATCAGCCCCAGCATTTT.

The CDR3 protein is CASSSHGAYEQYF. The CDR3 region has the DNA TGTGCCAGCAGTTCCCACGGTGCCTACGAGCAGTACTTC. This chain links TRBV27 with TRBJ2-7; D remains unclear. The germline V gene has CDR1 MNHEY and CDR2 SMNVEV (reference sequence). The CDR3 totals 13 residues. The V end lost 4 bases, the J end lost 2 bases, and 9 bases lay between the germline ends.

This clonotype was picked up a small number of times. J is TRBJ2-1 and V is TRBV4-1, with 8 bases that match TRBD1. V lost 0 bases, J lost 6 bases, and 10 bases stayed unmatched. Germline values: CDR1 MGHRA, CDR2 YSYEKL. The CDR3 consists of 17 residues. This chain's CDR3 is CASSQDRDRSTLNEQFF. DNA of the CDR3: TGCGCCAGCAGCCAAGATAGGGACAGGTCTACCCTCAATGAGCAGTTCTTC.

This clonotype showed up just a few times. The chain links TRBV12-3 or TRBV12-4 to TRBJ2-3, with unresolved D. This CDR3 region has 12 residues. Deletions cut 8 bases from V and 1 base from J, with 7 bases between. CDR3 amino acids: CASDDGTDTQYF. CDR3 DNA sequence: TGTGCCAGCGACGACGGCACAGATACGCAGTATTTT.

The CDR3 DNA follows: TGTACCTCTAGCTACTCTGGGGCCAACGTCCTGACTTTC. Translated, it gives CTSSYSGANVLTF. The chain is built from TRBV10-3 and TRBJ2-6, with D tentatively TRBD2 (5 bases). CDR3 length equals 13 residues. Germline lookup yields CDR1 ENHRY and CDR2 SYGVKD.

The chain couples TRBV28 to TRBJ2-4, with TRBD1 matching over 8 bases. This CDR3 region has 15 residues. V dropped 6 bases and J dropped 5; count of bases not matched to a gene: 9. The V gene's germline CDR1 is MDHEN and CDR2 SYDVKM. DNA for the CDR3: TGTGCCAGCAGCTCCCAGGGGGCAGAAGAAAACATTCAGTACTTC. This codes for CASSSQGAEENIQYF.

A single count supports this clonotype. The gene calls are TRBV14 and TRBJ2-1; D possibly corresponds to TRBD1 (5 bases). Trimming removed 2 bases at V and 9 bases at J, with 8 bases between. The CDR3 contains 12 residues. Germline CDR1 reads SGHDN; CDR2 reads FVKESK. CDR3 in DNA: TGTGCCAGCAGCCAATCTCAGGGTGAGCAGTTCTTC. Translated, it gives CASSQSQGEQFF.

This rearrangement joins TRBV14 to TRBJ2-6; D is uncertain. CDR3 length: 14 residues. Trimming stripped 4 bases from V and 3 bases from J, with 7 bases between. CDR1 SGHDN and CDR2 FVKESK come from the germline V gene. The CDR3 loop reads CASSPQVGANVLTF. CDR3 DNA sequence: TGTGCCAGCAGCCCGCAGGTTGGGGCCAACGTCCTGACTTTC.

The chain combines TRBV24-1 with TRBJ2-5; D is ambiguous. CDR3 length: 14 amino acids. Trimming removed 2 bases at V and 5 bases at J, with 11 bases between. Germline assignment: CDR1 KGHDR and CDR2 SFDVKD. The DNA of the CDR3 is TGTGCCACCAGTGATTCGCGAAGGCGGGAGACCCAGTACTTC. This codes for CATSDSRRRETQYF.

The chain links TRBV28 to TRBJ2-7; either TRBD1 or TRBD2 may fit D (5 bases each). CDR3 length: 14 residues. Per the germline V gene, CDR1 is MDHEN and CDR2 is SYDVKM. With 7 bases removed from V and 2 bases from J, the gap between germline ends came to 15 bases. CDR3 amino acids: CASITPGRTYEQYF. The CDR3, as DNA: TGTGCCAGCATAACACCGGGACGTACCTACGAGCAGTACTTC.

This sequence joins TRBV20-1 and TRBJ2-1; D gene ambiguous. Germline CDR1 DFQATT, CDR2 SNEGSKA (reference sequence). The CDR3 length is 11 residues. Trimming shortened V by 5 bases and J by 9 bases, and 11 bases separated the two germline ends. The CDR3 protein is CSARRLPEQFF. In DNA form, the CDR3 reads TGCAGTGCTCGGCGCCTTCCTGAGCAGTTCTTC.

This clonotype was seen a handful of times. This rearrangement joins TRBV3-1 to TRBJ2-7, with D hard to call. Germline V gene sequence: CDR1 LGHDT, CDR2 YNNKEL (reference sequence). Between the trimmed V and J ends, which lost 0 bases and 3 bases, there was a span of 12 bases. The CDR3 contains 15 residues. CDR3: CASSQEGAPVYEQYF. The DNA for the CDR3 is TGTGCCAGCAGCCAAGAAGGAGCTCCAGTCTACGAGCAGTACTTC.

This chain links TRBV7-9 with TRBJ2-6; possibly TRBD1 or TRBD2 for D (6 bases each). This CDR3 is 17 amino acids long. V lost 3 bases and J lost 0, with 12 bases in between. Looked up from germline, CDR1 is SEHNR and CDR2 is FQNEAQ (reference sequence). CDR3 in DNA: TGTGCCAGCAGCTTTGGCAGGGGAGGCTCTGGGGCCAACGTCCTGACTTTC. It codes for CASSFGRGGSGANVLTF.